The next 7 T cell receptor beta chains were all read from a single sample in a study of shared clonotypes between healthy human individuals. Some clones are missing from TCRdb's copy, which holds only in-frame ones; the method was immunoSEQ multiplex PCR. The sample yields millions of clones, roughly 91% seen once. The naive CD8 population came from CD45RO-negative cells selected for CCR7, without terminally differentiated effector memory CD45RA+ cells. What was sequenced was naive CD8+ T cells from PBMCs. All receptors come from a man between 18 and 29 years old in good health. Some clones in this sample may be carry-over from other donors' samples.

J is TRBJ1-6 and V is TRBV30; D perhaps matches TRBD1 (5 bases). Trimming took off 6 bases at V and 3 bases at J, with 6 bases between the two ends. The CDR3 contains 12 residues. In germline, CDR1 is GTSNPN, CDR2 SVGIG (reference sequence). The CDR3 sequence: CACDSYNSPLHF. Written as DNA, the CDR3 is TGTGCCTGCGACAGCTATAATTCACCCCTCCACTTT.

The rearrangement joins TRBV5-1 to TRBJ2-3; 10 positions agree with TRBD2. The germline gives CDR1 SGHRS, CDR2 YFSETQ. The CDR3 is made up of 15 amino acids. V lost 4 bases, J lost 4 bases, and 6 bases stayed unmatched. CDR3 DNA: TGCGCCAGCAGCGGACTTCTAGCGGGGGCAGATACGCAGTATTTT. Translation: CASSGLLAGADTQYF.

V is TRBV28 and J is TRBJ2-7, with 9 nucleotides matching TRBD2. Trimming removed 2 bases from V and 6 bases from J; junction bases left unmatched: 11. Germline V gene lookup returns CDR1 MDHEN and CDR2 SYDVKM. There are 16 residues in the CDR3. CDR3 in DNA: TGTGCCAGCAGTTTAATTCGGCGGCTAGCGGGAACCGAGCAGTACTTC. Translation: CASSLIRRLAGTEQYF.

This chain links TRBV19 with TRBJ1-3, with D unclear. Trimming cost V 5 bases and J 3 bases, with 11 bases left between them. CDR3 size: 14 residues. CDR1 and CDR2 from the germline V gene are LNHDA and SQIVND (reference sequence). CDR3 sequence (DNA): TGTGCCAGTAGTTCTTTCGAGCTTGGAAACACCATATATTTT. Translating it yields CASSSFELGNTIYF.

The rearrangement links TRBV10-3 to TRBJ2-1, with TRBD2 matching over 11 bases. The CDR3 is made up of 16 amino acids. The V segment lost 0 bases and the J segment 13 bases; nucleotides outside the gene matches: 11. In germline, CDR1 is ENHRY, CDR2 SYGVKD. The CDR3 loop is CAISESKRLAGGFQFF. CDR3 nucleotide sequence: TGTGCCATCAGTGAGTCGAAGCGCCTAGCGGGGGGATTTCAGTTCTTC.

The chain carries TRBV7-9 and TRBJ2-5; 9 nucleotides line up with TRBD2. The V gene's germline CDR1 is SEHNR and CDR2 FQNEAQ (reference sequence). After removal of 2 bases from V and 4 bases from J, the junction contained 5 bases not matched to a gene. This CDR3 has 15 amino acids. CDR3 loop: CASSLSAGGPETQYF. For the CDR3, the DNA is TGTGCCAGCAGCTTATCCGCGGGGGGGCCAGAGACCCAGTACTTC.

This chain links TRBV28 with TRBJ2-1; no clear D gene. This CDR3 has 15 residues. Trimming stripped 5 bases from V and 7 bases from J, with 18 bases between. The germline V gene has CDR1 MDHEN and CDR2 SYDVKM. DNA for the CDR3: TGTGCCAGCAGTACCTCGATGATGGGCCGGAATGAGCAGTTCTTC. It codes for CASSTSMMGRNEQFF.